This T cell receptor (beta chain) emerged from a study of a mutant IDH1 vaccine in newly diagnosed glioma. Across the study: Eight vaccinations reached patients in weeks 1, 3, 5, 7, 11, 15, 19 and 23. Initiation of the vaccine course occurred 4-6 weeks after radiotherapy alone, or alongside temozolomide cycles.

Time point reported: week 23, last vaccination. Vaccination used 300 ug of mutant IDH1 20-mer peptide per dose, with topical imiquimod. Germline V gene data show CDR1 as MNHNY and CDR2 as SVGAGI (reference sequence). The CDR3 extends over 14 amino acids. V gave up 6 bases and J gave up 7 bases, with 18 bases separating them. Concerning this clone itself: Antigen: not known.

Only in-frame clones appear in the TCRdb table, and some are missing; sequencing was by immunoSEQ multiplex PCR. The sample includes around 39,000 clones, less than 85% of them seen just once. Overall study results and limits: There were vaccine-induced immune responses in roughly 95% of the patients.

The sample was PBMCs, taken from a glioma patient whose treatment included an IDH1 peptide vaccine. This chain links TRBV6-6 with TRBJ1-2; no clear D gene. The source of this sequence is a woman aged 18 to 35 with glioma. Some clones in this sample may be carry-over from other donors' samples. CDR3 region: CASSPTSIVGGYTF. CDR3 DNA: TGTGCCAGCAGCCCCACATCCATAGTGGGTGGCTACACCTTC.